This TCR beta chain was documented in a study of beta chain features in type 1 diabetes. The V and J ends lost 6 bases and 5 bases respectively, with 11 bases between them. This CDR3 has 13 residues. Germline V gene lookup returns CDR1 SEHNR and CDR2 FQNEAQ (reference sequence). Study results and caveats: Fewer insertions but more deletions were seen at VDJ junctions in type 1 diabetes patients.

This clone occurred a few times. Its antigen is not known. Reverse transcribing all isolated RNA meant expressed TCRB transcripts were sequenced. Clones were read by immunoSEQ multiplex PCR, and TCRdb kept only the in-frame ones, dropping some. The sample contains 300,000 to 400,000 clones, about 10% of which appear only once. This receptor was identified in a woman aged 30 to 39 in good health. Specimen: naive CD4+ T cells from blood. The chain has TRBV7-9 and TRBJ1-5, with D unclear. CDR3 nucleotides: TGTGCCAGCAGTACGCTCGGGGATCAGCCCCAGCATTTT. It specifies CASSTLGDQPQHF. Combining the CDR3 with reference TRBV7-9 and TRBJ1-5 gives the whole variable domain DTGVSQNPRHKITKRGQNVTFRCDPISEHNRLYWYRQTLGQGPEFLTYFQNEAQLEKSRLLSDRFSAERPKGSFSTLEIQRTEQGDSAMYLCASSTLGDQPQHFGDGTRLSIL.